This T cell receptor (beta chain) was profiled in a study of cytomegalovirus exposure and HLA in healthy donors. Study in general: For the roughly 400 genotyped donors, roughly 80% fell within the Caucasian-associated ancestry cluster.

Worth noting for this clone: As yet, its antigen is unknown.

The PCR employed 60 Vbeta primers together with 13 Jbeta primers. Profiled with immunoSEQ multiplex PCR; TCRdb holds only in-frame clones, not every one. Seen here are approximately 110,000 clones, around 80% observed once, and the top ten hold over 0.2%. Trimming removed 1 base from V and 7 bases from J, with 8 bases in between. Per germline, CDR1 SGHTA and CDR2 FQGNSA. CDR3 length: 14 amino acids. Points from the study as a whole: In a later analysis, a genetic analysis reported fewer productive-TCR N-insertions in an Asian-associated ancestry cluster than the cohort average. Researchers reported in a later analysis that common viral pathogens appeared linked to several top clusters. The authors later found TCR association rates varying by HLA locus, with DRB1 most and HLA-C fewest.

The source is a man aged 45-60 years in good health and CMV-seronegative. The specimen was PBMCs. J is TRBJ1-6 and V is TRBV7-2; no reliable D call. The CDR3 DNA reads TGTGCCAGCAGCTTAGTCCCGGAGAATTCACCCCTCCACTTT. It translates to CASSLVPENSPLHF.